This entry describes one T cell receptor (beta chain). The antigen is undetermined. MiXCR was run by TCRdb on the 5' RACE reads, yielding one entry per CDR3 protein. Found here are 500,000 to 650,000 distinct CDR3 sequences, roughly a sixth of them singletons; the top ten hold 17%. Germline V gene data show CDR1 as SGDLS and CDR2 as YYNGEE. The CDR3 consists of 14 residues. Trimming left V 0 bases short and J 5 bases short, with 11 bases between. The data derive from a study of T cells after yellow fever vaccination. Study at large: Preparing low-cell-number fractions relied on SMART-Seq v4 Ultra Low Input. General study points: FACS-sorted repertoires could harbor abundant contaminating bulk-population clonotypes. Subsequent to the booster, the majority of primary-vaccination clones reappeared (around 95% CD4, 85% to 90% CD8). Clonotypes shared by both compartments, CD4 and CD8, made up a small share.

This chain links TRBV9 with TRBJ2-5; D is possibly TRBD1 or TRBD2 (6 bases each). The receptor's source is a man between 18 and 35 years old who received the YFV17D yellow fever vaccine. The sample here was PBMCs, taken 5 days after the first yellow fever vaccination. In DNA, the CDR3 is TGTGCCAGCAGCGTAGGGGGGGCTTACGAGACCCAGTACTTC. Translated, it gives CASSVGGAYETQYF.